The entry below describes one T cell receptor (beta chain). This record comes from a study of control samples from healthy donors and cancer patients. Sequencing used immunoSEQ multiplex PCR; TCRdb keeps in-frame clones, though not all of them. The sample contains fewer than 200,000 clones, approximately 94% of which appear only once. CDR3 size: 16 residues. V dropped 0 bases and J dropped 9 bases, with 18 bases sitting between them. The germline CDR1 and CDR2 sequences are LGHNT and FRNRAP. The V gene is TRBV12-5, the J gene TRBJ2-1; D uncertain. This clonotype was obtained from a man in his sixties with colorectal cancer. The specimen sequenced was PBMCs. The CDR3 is CASGLVVGKLGGEQFF. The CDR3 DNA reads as TGTGCTAGTGGTTTGGTAGTCGGCAAATTAGGCGGTGAGCAGTTCTTC. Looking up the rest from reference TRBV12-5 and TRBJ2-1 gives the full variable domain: DARVTQTPRHKVTEMGQEVTMRCQPILGHNTVFWYRQTMMQGLELLAYFRNRAPLDDSGMPKDRFSAEMPDATLATLKIQPSEPRDSAVYFCASGLVVGKLGGEQFFGPGTRLTVL.